This TCR beta chain was captured by sequencing in a study of cytomegalovirus exposure and HLA in healthy donors (dated by TCRdb to about 2017). For context, the study as a whole: According to a later analysis, one platform produced both the 110 or so validation repertoires and the approximately 660 repertoires of the first cohort. The study was designed to test whether signatures of past pathogen exposure could be identified by cataloging public T cell receptors. The study combined high-throughput TCR immunosequencing, statistical association of individual TCRs with disease status, and machine learning to predict cytomegalovirus infection status. A separate validation cohort of over a hundred different subjects was used in addition to the 666-subject first cohort. What the authors observed across the whole study: The study gave a list of about 170 TCR beta chains associated with cytomegalovirus. The authors suggested that the approach could potentially be extended to other disease states and immunological phenotypes. In both the original and validation cohorts, the classifier was reported to diagnose cytomegalovirus status with high specificity and sensitivity. A later analysis had no HLA typing for the validation cohort, so co-occurrence there was scored across all 120 or so repertoires. While some public TCRs were present in many individuals, most TCR sequences turned up only very rarely across donors. A later analysis found that TCRs clustered in the first cohort also tended to co-occur in the 130 or so validation repertoires, with 94% of cluster scores above 0. Three of the identified cytomegalovirus-associated TCR beta chains were confirmed in vitro to be specific for cytomegalovirus antigens.

Including cysteine and phenylalanine, the CDR3 has 14 amino acids. Of all the DNA, just the CDR3 is kept, 42 bases in frame from base 1. V sheds 6 bases and J sheds 1 base, leaving 12 bases between their ends. Based on the germline V gene, the CDR1 and CDR2 sequences are KGHSH and LQKENI. Concerning this clone: The target of this receptor is not known. No base-level quality is on record; no much larger clone is a single base apart.

The library was built by means of the immunoSEQ multiplex PCR assay. The original pipeline was this. A statistical classification framework was built for diagnosing cytomegalovirus status from the catalog of TCR beta chain sequences. TCRdb took this table from immuneACCESS and kept in-frame rearrangements with V and J called. Such tables lack part of the clones; where checked against another copy, unresolved V genes explain under half of the gap, and the rest is unexplained. D and trimming were read from the DNA, whereas the V and J calls and clone size are those reported in that table. The sample data list 100,000 to 130,000 clones, and 95% of these were observed just once. Roughly 0.66% of the sample is in the top ten clones. The donors belonged to the validation cohort of roughly 120 subjects, which was separate from the approximately 700-subject first cohort.

Material for sequencing was PBMCs. The receptor was isolated from a young woman in good health and CMV-seronegative. Rearrangement joined TRBV18 to TRBJ1-1, with the D gene call left open. The DNA sequence is TGTGCCAGCTCCCTCGCCTCAGGGAACACTGAAGCTTTCTTT. Translated, this is CASSLASGNTEAFF.